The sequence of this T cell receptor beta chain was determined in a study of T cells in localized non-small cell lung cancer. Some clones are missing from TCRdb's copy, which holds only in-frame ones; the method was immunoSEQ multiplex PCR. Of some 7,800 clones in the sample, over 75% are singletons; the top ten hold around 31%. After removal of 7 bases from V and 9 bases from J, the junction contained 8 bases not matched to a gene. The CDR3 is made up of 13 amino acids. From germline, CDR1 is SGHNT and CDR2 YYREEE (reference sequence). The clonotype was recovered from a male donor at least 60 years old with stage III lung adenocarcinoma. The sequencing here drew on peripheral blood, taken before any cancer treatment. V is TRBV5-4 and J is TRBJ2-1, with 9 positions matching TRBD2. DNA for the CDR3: TGTGCCAGCGAACGCGGGGGGGCAGGTGAGCAGTTCTTC. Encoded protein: CASERGGAGEQFF.